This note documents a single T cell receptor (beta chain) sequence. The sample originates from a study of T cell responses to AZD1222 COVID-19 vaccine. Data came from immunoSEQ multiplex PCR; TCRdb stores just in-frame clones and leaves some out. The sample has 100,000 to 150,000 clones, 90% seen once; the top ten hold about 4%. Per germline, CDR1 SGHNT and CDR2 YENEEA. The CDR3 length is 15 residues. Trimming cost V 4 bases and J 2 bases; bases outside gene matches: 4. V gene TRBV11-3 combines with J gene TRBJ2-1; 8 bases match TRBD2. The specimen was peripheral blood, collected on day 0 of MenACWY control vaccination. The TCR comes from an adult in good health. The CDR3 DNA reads TGTGCCAGCAGCTCCGGGGGGGGGACCTACAATGAGCAGTTCTTC. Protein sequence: CASSSGGGTYNEQFF.